Here is one TCR beta chain with its context. Authors' analysis steps: Using reference gene primer amplification, nucleated cell counts were estimated. TCRdb's table, derived via immunoSEQ multiplex PCR, lists solely in-frame clones and lacks some. V and J calls and clone size follow that table, whereas D and trimming were derived from the DNA. The profile covers roughly 300,000 clones, with around four fifths appearing a single time and 9.4% taken by the ten largest. V was cut by 3 bases and J by 10 bases, with 10 bases left in between. The CDR3 extends over 13 amino acids. The germline V gene has CDR1 LGHDT and CDR2 YNNKEL (reference sequence). The sample originates from a study of blood T cell repertoires in COVID-19. Whole-study context: There were acute and convalescent COVID-19 samples, and they came from the United States, Italy and Spain. Sample material is recorded as cDNA or gDNA derived from T cells, B-cell-depleted T cells, or PBMCs.

The genes are TRBV3-1 (or the pseudogene TRBV3-2) and TRBJ1-6, with D perhaps TRBD1 (5 bases). This TCR was sampled from a woman aged 45-65 years who had recovered from COVID-19. The sequenced sample was peripheral blood. The CDR3 coding sequence is TGTGCCAGCAGCCAGGGCGGGGGATCACCCCTCCACTTT. It yields the protein CASSQGGGSPLHF.